This T cell receptor beta chain was captured by sequencing in a study of T cells in Graves' hyperthyroidism and ophthalmopathy. In its sample, this clonotype was seen a few times. Antigen unknown. Amplification of TCR beta CDR3 regions used RNA as the template. The study used the HTBI primer set for a first-round RT-PCR of the TCR CDR3. In TCRdb, the multiplex PCR reads were re-called with MiXCR into one record per CDR3 protein. The table lists some 700,000 distinct CDR3 sequences, 15% to 20% of them singletons. V gave up 6 bases and J gave up 0 bases, with 7 bases separating them. From germline, CDR1 is MNHNS and CDR2 SASEGT. CDR3 length: 13 residues. Broader study findings: Also found in blood were most expanded thyroid clonotypes above 0.001. By a 13 V-J model, ophthalmopathy was set apart from stable hyperthyroidism.

The chain combines TRBV6-1 with TRBJ2-3; D call uncertain. The sample consisted of blood. The source of this sequence is a man in his fifties or sixties with Graves' hyperthyroidism. This chain's CDR3 is CASRKTSTDTQYF. CDR3 DNA sequence: TGTGCCAGCAGAAAAACTAGCACAGATACGCAGTATTTT.